A selection of T cell receptor beta chains follows, all from one sample in a study of CD8 T cells in Susac syndrome. MiXCR, applied by TCRdb to the immunoSEQ multiplex PCR reads, yields one record per CDR3 protein. Here the sample spans roughly 50,000 distinct CDR3 sequences, 85% to 95% being singletons. The sequenced material came from CD8+ T cells from PBMCs. The receptors come from a human donor in good health. Each CDR3 is given without its conserved first and last residue. The order of the fields is D gene, clone size, V gene, CDR3 protein. D genes are given only for firm matches. Not every row has a clone size; where given, it reads once, few, many or a size class.

d_gene: NA
abundance: once
v_gene: TRBV29-1
CDR3aa: SVSDVSTEAF

d_gene: NA
abundance: NA
v_gene: TRBV11-2
CDR3aa: ASSDRTDEQF

d_gene: NA
abundance: NA
v_gene: TRBV9
CDR3aa: ASSRLSSGDQETQY

d_gene: NA
abundance: once
v_gene: TRBV27
CDR3aa: ASSPQTGELF

d_gene: TRBD1
abundance: NA
v_gene: TRBV7-9
CDR3aa: ASSTWTGGNEQY

d_gene: NA
abundance: NA
v_gene: TRBV7-2
CDR3aa: ASSSQVGGPAETQY

d_gene: TRBD2
abundance: NA
v_gene: TRBV12-3/TRBV12-4
CDR3aa: ASSLGLAGGYQETQY

d_gene: NA
abundance: NA
v_gene: TRBV6-2/TRBV6-3
CDR3aa: ASSNGWLNQETQY

d_gene: NA
abundance: NA
v_gene: TRBV27
CDR3aa: ASRQGLTYEQY

d_gene: TRBD1
abundance: NA
v_gene: TRBV20-1
CDR3aa: SASTGALPDTQY

d_gene: NA
abundance: NA
v_gene: TRBV11-2
CDR3aa: ASSLSRNTEAF

d_gene: NA
abundance: few
v_gene: TRBV19
CDR3aa: ASSRTENYGYT

d_gene: TRBD1
abundance: few
v_gene: TRBV13
CDR3aa: ASSPGQGSYNEQF

d_gene: NA
abundance: NA
v_gene: TRBV29-1
CDR3aa: SVGWAQETQY

d_gene: TRBD2
abundance: NA
v_gene: TRBV6-2/TRBV6-3
CDR3aa: ASGLASNEQF

d_gene: TRBD1
abundance: NA
v_gene: TRBV25-1
CDR3aa: ASSVTGATFYNEQF

d_gene: TRBD1
abundance: NA
v_gene: TRBV13
CDR3aa: ASSGGDSSYGYT

d_gene: NA
abundance: NA
v_gene: TRBV27
CDR3aa: ASCLVQNTEAF